The 7 T cell receptor beta chains below all came from one sample that was sequenced in a study of T cells in Graves' hyperthyroidism and ophthalmopathy. The TCR beta CDR3 regions underwent amplification using RNA transcripts as the source. HTBI primers drove first-round RT-PCR of the TCR CDR3. A single record per CDR3 protein comes from TCRdb applying MiXCR to the multiplex PCR reads. The table records 620,000 or so distinct CDR3 sequences, approximately 15% of them present only once. The sample comprised blood. All receptors derive from a woman aged 45 to 65 with Graves' ophthalmopathy.

V and J are TRBV5-4 and TRBJ1-5; the D is unclear. The germline gives CDR1 SGHNT, CDR2 YYREEE (reference sequence). Trimming cost V 2 bases and J 3 bases, with 6 bases left between them. This CDR3 spans 13 amino acids. CDR3 DNA sequence: TGTGCCAGCAGCTTAGCATTCAATCAGCCCCAGCATTTT. Protein: CASSLAFNQPQHF.

There are many counts of this clonotype. The rearrangement uses TRBV11-3 and TRBJ1-1; no clear D gene. V lost 1 base to trimming and J lost 0 bases, with 3 bases between them. The CDR3 contains 13 residues. The germline V gene has CDR1 SGHNT and CDR2 YENEEA. In DNA, the CDR3 is TGTGCCAGCAGCTTAGTAGTGAACACTGAAGCTTTCTTT. It yields the protein CASSLVVNTEAFF.

The V and J genes are TRBV25-1 and TRBJ2-7; the match to TRBD1 covers 11 bases. CDR3 size: 16 residues. Looked up from germline, CDR1 is MGHDK and CDR2 is SYGVNS. Trimming cost V 3 bases and J 2 bases; bases outside gene matches: 6. CDR3: CASSDPRTGGPYEQYF. Here the CDR3 DNA reads TGTGCCAGCAGTGATCCCAGGACAGGGGGCCCCTACGAGCAGTACTTC.

Remarks on this clonotype: At one boundary the junction diverges from the germline segment, which might be a read error. The CDR3 loop is CASSFYSASERFF. CDR3 bases: TGTGCCAGCAGCTTTTACTCCGCCAGTGAGCGGTTCTTC. The chain carries TRBV7-9 and TRBJ2-1; D uncertain. The CDR3 runs to 13 residues. Germline CDR1 is SEHNR and CDR2 is FQNEAQ (reference sequence).

This clonotype was seen many times. The chain joins TRBV7-2 to TRBJ2-7, with 9 bases lining up with TRBD2. The CDR3 length is 15 residues. Germline loops: CDR1 SGHTA, CDR2 FQGNSA. Trimming at V came to 4 bases and at J to 3 bases, leaving 7 bases not matched to a gene. DNA of the CDR3: TGTGCCAGCAGCTCGGAGACTAGCGGCTACTACGAGCAGTACTTC. This translates into CASSSETSGYYEQYF.

The table lists this clonotype with many counts. The rearrangement joins TRBV30 to TRBJ2-3, with TRBD1 matching over 8 bases. J lost 7 bases, V lost 0 bases, and 6 bases had no gene match. Germline assignment: CDR1 GTSNPN and CDR2 SVGIG (reference sequence). The CDR3 is made up of 14 amino acids. The CDR3 DNA reads TGTGCCTGGAGTGTCGGGCAGGGGGCGAATACGCAGTATTTT. Translation gives CAWSVGQGANTQYF.

Ten or more counts support this clonotype. The chain links TRBV2 to TRBJ2-5, with D possibly matching TRBD2 (5 bases). V dropped 7 bases and J dropped 5 bases, with 11 bases sitting between them. The germline CDR1 and CDR2 sequences are SNHLY and FYNNEI. This CDR3 contains 12 residues. CDR3 loop: CASKRELETQYF. In DNA, the CDR3 is TGTGCCAGCAAGAGGGAGCTGGAGACCCAGTACTTC. The entire variable domain, with the rest obtained from reference TRBV2 and TRBJ2-5, is as follows: EPEVTQTPSHQVTQMGQEVILRCVPISNHLYFYWYRQILGQKVEFLVSFYNNEISEKSEIFDDQFSVERPDGSNFTLKIRSTKLEDSAMYFCASKRELETQYFGPGTRLLVL.